This T cell receptor beta chain was observed in a study of blood T cell repertoires in COVID-19 (dated by TCRdb to the early 2020s). With regard to the full study: The collaborator samples originated in the United States, Italy and Spain and spanned the acute and convalescent phases of COVID-19. The material from the prospective study consisted of cDNA or gDNA derived from T cells, B-cell-depleted T cells, or PBMCs. The dataset comprised deeply sampled blood TCRbeta repertoires from subjects exposed to, actively infected with, or recovered from COVID-19. The repertoires were released in a freely available public database intended as a resource for research on the immune response to SARS-CoV-2. Samples came from the ongoing ImmuneRACE study (first 160 participants) plus 1,254 subjects from 6 global collaborators. Sample metadata almost always included a de-identified subject ID, COVID-19 status, age in years and sex. HLA class I and class II types, where available, came from metadata supplied by the sample provider rather than from assay-based typing.

Worth noting for this clone: Its antigen remains unidentified. It has no much larger one-base neighbor in the sample; base qualities were not kept.

CDR1 and CDR2 were assigned from the germline V gene as SGHTS and YDEGEE. From the cysteine through the phenylalanine, the CDR3 covers 14 amino acids. The DNA shown is the 42-base CDR3, in frame from base 1. V is cut back by 4 bases and J by 5 bases, with 5 bases in the junction unmatched. Broader findings and caveats from the paper: How much clinical and demographic metadata was included differed by source and by participant, and the metadata was provided uncurated.

Each collaborating institution followed its own protocols to collect whole blood in K2EDTA tubes. For TCRbeta analysis, collaborators shipped samples as frozen whole blood, isolated PBMCs, or DNA extracted from either of those sample types. TCRbeta CDR3 regions were amplified from genomic DNA using the immunoSEQ Assay, a bias-controlled multiplex PCR. The study's processing was this. The number of nucleated cells in each sample was estimated from the amplification of reference gene primers within the assay. Sequence reads were collapsed and filtered to measure the absolute abundance of every unique TCRbeta CDR3 rearrangement. For each sample, productive Simpson clonality was calculated by taking the square root of Simpson's diversity index across productive rearrangements. This is the immuneACCESS table as TCRdb keeps it, with only in-frame sequences that have V and J called. A part of the clones is gone; compared with another copy, unresolved V genes explain less than half, and the rest is unexplained. The DNA was the basis for D and trimming; V, J and clone size are from that table. This sample holds about 210,000 clones; roughly 82% were observed only once. Approximately 12% of the sample is held by the ten biggest clonotypes.

The material sequenced was peripheral blood. Here the chain combines TRBV5-8 and TRBJ2-1; TRBD1 agrees with 8 junctional bases. The origin of this receptor is a middle-aged woman with acute or convalescent COVID-19. The bases are TGTGCCAGCAGCCTGGGACAGGCACACAATGAGCAGTTCTTC. This is translated as CASSLGQAHNEQFF.